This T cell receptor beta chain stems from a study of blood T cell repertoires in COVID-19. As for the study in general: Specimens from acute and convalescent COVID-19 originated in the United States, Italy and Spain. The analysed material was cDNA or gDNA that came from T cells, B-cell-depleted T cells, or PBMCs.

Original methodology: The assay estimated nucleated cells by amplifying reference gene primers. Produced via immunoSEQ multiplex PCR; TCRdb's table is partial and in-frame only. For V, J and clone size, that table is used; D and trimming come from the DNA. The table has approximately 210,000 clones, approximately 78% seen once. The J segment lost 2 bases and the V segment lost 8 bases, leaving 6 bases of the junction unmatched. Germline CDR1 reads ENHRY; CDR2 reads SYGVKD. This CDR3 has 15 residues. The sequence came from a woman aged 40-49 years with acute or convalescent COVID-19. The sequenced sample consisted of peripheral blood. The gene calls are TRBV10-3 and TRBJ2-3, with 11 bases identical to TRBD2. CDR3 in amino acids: CAISLAGAYTDTQYF. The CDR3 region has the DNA TGTGCCATCTCACTAGCGGGGGCCTACACAGATACGCAGTATTTT.